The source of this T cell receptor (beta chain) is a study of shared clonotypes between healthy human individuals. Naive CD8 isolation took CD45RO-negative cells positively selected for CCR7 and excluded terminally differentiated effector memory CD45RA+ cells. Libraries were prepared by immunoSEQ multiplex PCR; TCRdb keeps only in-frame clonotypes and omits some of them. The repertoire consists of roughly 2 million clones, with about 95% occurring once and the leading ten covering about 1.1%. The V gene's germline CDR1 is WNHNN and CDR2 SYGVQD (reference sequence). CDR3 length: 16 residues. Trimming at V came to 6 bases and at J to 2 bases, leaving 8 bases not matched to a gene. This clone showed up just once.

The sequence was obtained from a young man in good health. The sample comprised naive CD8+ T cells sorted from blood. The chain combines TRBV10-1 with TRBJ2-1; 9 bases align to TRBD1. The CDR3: CASSPRDRVTYNEQFF. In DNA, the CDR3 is TGCGCCAGCAGCCCCCGGGACAGGGTGACCTACAATGAGCAGTTCTTC.